These 10 T cell receptor beta chains came from one sample sequenced in a study of TIL therapy for anti-PD-1-resistant metastatic lung cancer. Time point in this sample: pre-treatment sample, taken before nivolumab and TIL therapy. Sequencing used immunoSEQ v3. TCRdb keeps only in-frame clones here, not all; method: immunoSEQ multiplex PCR. The table includes about 60,000 clones, around 90% detected once. This specimen consisted of blood, obtained at baseline. The receptors stem from a person aged 25 to 85 with non-small cell lung cancer.

The rearrangement links TRBV27 to TRBJ2-7; D may be TRBD2 (6 bases). Per germline, CDR1 MNHEY and CDR2 SMNVEV (reference sequence). V was cut by 3 bases and J by 3 bases, with 9 bases left in between. The CDR3 runs to 13 residues. CDR3 nucleotide sequence: TGTGCCAGCAGTTTTCGGAGGGACTACGAGCAGTACTTC. This encodes CASSFRRDYEQYF.

The chain has TRBV4-1 and TRBJ2-3, with D uncertain. Germline loops: CDR1 MGHRA, CDR2 YSYEKL. This CDR3 has 13 amino acids. Trimming pared 3 bases from V and 2 bases from J, leaving 6 bases between. CDR3 in DNA: TGCGCCAGCAGCCACCAGGACACAGATACGCAGTATTTT. Its translation is CASSHQDTDTQYF.

J is TRBJ2-7 and V is TRBV5-1; 9 positions agree with TRBD1. The ends lost 4 bases at V and 3 bases at J; junction bases unmatched: 2. This CDR3 is built from 13 residues. Germline-derived CDR1 and CDR2 are SGHRS and YFSETQ. CDR3: CASSRTGDYEQYF. Written as DNA, the CDR3 is TGCGCCAGCAGCCGGACAGGGGACTACGAGCAGTACTTC.

The rearrangement uses TRBV30 and TRBJ2-2, with 12 bases identical to TRBD2. The CDR3 contains 15 residues. CDR1 GTSNPN and CDR2 SVGIG come from the germline V gene (reference sequence). With V trimmed by 4 bases and J by 3 bases, 3 bases remained unmatched. The chain's CDR3 is CAWTPSGRDTGELFF. DNA for the CDR3: TGTGCCTGGACTCCTAGCGGGAGGGACACCGGGGAGCTGTTTTTT.

The chain is built from TRBV19 and TRBJ1-5, with TRBD1 as a possible D gene (6 bases). V was shortened by 5 bases and J by 7 bases, with 21 bases between the two germline ends. Germline CDR1 is LNHDA and CDR2 is SQIVND (reference sequence). This CDR3 spans 16 amino acids. The CDR3 loop reads CASSFYLQGGGQPQHF. CDR3 DNA sequence: TGTGCCAGTAGTTTCTACCTACAGGGAGGTGGACAGCCCCAGCATTTT.

The rearrangement uses TRBV19 and TRBJ1-4; maybe TRBD1 (5 bases). The CDR3 runs 16 residues. Looked up from germline, CDR1 is LNHDA and CDR2 is SQIVND (reference sequence). V was clipped by 6 bases and J by 2 bases, with 16 bases between them. As DNA, the CDR3 is TGTGCCAGTAGCGGGGCCTTTTTTGCGACTAATGAAAAACTGTTTTTT. Translation: CASSGAFFATNEKLFF.

V usage is TRBV9 and J usage is TRBJ2-7; a weak D match, TRBD1 (5 bases). The CDR3 sequence is 14 residues long. CDR1 and CDR2 (germline): SGDLS, YYNGEE. Trimming pared 4 bases from V and 4 bases from J, leaving 15 bases between. CDR3 residues: CASSPVVTGYEQYF. The CDR3, as DNA: TGTGCCAGCAGCCCCGTCGTAACAGGTTACGAGCAGTACTTC.

The chain recombines TRBV2 with TRBJ2-1; 9 bases match TRBD1. This CDR3 is built from 15 residues. Germline-derived CDR1 and CDR2 are SNHLY and FYNNEI. V shed 5 bases and J 4 bases; nucleotides not matched to a gene: 6. The DNA of the CDR3 is TGTGCCAGCAGTCTGACAGGGGGTCTGTACAATGAGCAGTTCTTC. Its protein product is CASSLTGGLYNEQFF.

This chain links TRBV25-1 with TRBJ1-1, with D unclear. CDR1 MGHDK and CDR2 SYGVNS come from the germline V gene. The germline V and J ends were trimmed by 0 bases and 9 bases, with 14 bases remaining between them. This CDR3 region has 14 residues. The CDR3 DNA is TGTGCCAGCAGTGAATATCCCCAGTCTACCCAAGCTTTCTTT. This encodes CASSEYPQSTQAFF.

For the CDR3, the DNA is TGTGCCAGCAGCCGCAATGTATCGGAGCCCTTCTTCTACGAGCAGTACTTC. Its protein product is CASSRNVSEPFFYEQYF. V usage is TRBV14 and J usage is TRBJ2-7; no reliable D call. V was pared by 4 bases and J by 3 bases, with 22 bases between. Looked up from germline, CDR1 is SGHDN and CDR2 is FVKESK. The CDR3 has 17 residues.